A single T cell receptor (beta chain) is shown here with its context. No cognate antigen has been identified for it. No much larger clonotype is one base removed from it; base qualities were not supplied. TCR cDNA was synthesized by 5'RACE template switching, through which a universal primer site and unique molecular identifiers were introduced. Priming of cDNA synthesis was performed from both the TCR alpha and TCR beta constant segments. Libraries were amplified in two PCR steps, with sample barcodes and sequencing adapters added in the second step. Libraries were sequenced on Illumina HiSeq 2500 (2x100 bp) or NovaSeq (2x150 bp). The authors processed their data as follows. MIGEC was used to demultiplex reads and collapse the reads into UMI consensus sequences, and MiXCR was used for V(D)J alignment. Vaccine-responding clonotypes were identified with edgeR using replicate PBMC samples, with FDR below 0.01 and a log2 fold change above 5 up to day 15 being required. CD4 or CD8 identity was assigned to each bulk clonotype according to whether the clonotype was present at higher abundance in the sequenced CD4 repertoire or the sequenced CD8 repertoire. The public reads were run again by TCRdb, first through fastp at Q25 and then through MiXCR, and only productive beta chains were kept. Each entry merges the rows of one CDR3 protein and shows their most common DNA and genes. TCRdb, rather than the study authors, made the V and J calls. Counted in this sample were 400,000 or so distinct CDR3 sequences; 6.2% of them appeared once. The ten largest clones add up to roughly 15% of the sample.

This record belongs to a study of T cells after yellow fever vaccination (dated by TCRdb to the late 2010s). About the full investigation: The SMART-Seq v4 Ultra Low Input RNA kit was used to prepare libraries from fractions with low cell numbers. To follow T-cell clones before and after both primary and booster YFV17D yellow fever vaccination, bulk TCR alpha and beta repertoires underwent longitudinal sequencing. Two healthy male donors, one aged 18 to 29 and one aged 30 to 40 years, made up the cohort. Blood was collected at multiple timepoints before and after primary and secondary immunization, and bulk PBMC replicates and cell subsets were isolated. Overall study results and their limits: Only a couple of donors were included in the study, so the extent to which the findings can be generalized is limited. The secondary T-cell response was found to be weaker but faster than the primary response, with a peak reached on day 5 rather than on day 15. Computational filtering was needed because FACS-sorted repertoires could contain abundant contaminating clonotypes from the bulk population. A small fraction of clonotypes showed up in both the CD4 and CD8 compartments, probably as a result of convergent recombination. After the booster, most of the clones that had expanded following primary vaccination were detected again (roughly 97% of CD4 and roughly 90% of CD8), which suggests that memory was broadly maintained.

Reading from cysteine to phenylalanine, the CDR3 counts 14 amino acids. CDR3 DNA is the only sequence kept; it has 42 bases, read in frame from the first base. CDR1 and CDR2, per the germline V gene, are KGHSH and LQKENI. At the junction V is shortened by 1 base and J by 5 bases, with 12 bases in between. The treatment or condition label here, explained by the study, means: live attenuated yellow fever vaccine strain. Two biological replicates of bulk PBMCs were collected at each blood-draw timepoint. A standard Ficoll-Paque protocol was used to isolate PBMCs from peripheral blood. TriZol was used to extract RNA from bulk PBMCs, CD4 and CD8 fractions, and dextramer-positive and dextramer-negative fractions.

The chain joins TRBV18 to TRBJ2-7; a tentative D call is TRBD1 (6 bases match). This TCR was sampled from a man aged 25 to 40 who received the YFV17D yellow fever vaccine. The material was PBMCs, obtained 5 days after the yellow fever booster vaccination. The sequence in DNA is TGTGCCAGCTCACCACGGGCAGGGGAGAACGAGCAGTACTTC. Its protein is CASSPRAGENEQYF.